This is a list of T cell receptor beta chains from one sample in a study of T cell responses to AZD1222 COVID-19 vaccine. The protocol was immunoSEQ multiplex PCR, while the TCRdb copy is restricted to in-frame clones and leaves out a portion. The top ten clones hold about 6% of a sample with 50,000 to 65,000 clones, 85% to 95% of them seen once. The input for sequencing was peripheral blood, taken 28 days after the second dose of the MenACWY control vaccine. Receptor source: an adult who received the MenACWY meningococcal vaccine as a control. CDR3s include the opening cysteine and the closing phenylalanine or tryptophan. Each record gives: J gene, V gene, D gene, clone size, CDR3 DNA, CDR3 protein. The D gene is left open where the match is weak. Some rows mark clone size as missing; the rest say once, few, many or name a class of expanded clone.

j_gene: TRBJ1-1
v_gene: TRBV3-1/TRBV3-2
d_gene: NA
abundance: once
CDR3nt: TGTGCCAGCAGCCCTCAACGGGGACGGAGTGCCGCTTTCTTT
CDR3aa: CASSPQRGRSAAFF

j_gene: TRBJ1-1
v_gene: TRBV12-5
d_gene: NA
abundance: NA
CDR3nt: TGTGCTAGTGGTTTGGAGGGGGGCACTGAAGCTTTCTTT
CDR3aa: CASGLEGGTEAFF

j_gene: TRBJ1-1
v_gene: TRBV9
d_gene: NA
abundance: NA
CDR3nt: TGTGCCAGCAGCGTAGGGACAGTGGGCGAAGCTTTCTTT
CDR3aa: CASSVGTVGEAFF

j_gene: TRBJ1-6
v_gene: TRBV9
d_gene: NA
abundance: NA
CDR3nt: TGTGCCAGCAGCGTTACAGGCTCACCCCTCCACTTT
CDR3aa: CASSVTGSPLHF

j_gene: TRBJ2-7
v_gene: TRBV20-1
d_gene: NA
abundance: NA
CDR3nt: TGCAGTGCTAGTCCCACCGGGGGATTCTACGAGCAGTACTTC
CDR3aa: CSASPTGGFYEQYF

j_gene: TRBJ1-1
v_gene: TRBV27
d_gene: TRBD1
abundance: NA
CDR3nt: TGTGCCAGCACGACAGGGATGAACACTGAAGCTTTCTTT
CDR3aa: CASTTGMNTEAFF

j_gene: TRBJ2-1
v_gene: TRBV4-3
d_gene: NA
abundance: NA
CDR3nt: TGCGCCAGCAGCCAAGATAAAGGGGGTGAGGAGCAGTTCTTC
CDR3aa: CASSQDKGGEEQFF

j_gene: TRBJ2-3
v_gene: TRBV15
d_gene: NA
abundance: NA
CDR3nt: TGTGCCACCAGCAGAGTGGGAGGAGGACAGGTAACAGATACGCAGTATTTT
CDR3aa: CATSRVGGGQVTDTQYF

j_gene: TRBJ1-6
v_gene: TRBV28
d_gene: NA
abundance: NA
CDR3nt: TGTGCCAGCATCCCATCGGGGGGCTGGGGTTCACCCCTCCACTTT
CDR3aa: CASIPSGGWGSPLHF

j_gene: TRBJ1-3
v_gene: TRBV18
d_gene: NA
abundance: NA
CDR3nt: TGTGCCAGCTCACCACCGACCGGAAACACCATATATTTT
CDR3aa: CASSPPTGNTIYF

j_gene: TRBJ2-3
v_gene: TRBV7-9
d_gene: TRBD2
abundance: NA
CDR3nt: TGTGCCACCTCCACCCCGCCGGGAGGGGAGAAAGATACGCAGTATTTT
CDR3aa: CATSTPPGGEKDTQYF

j_gene: TRBJ1-1
v_gene: TRBV6-5
d_gene: NA
abundance: NA
CDR3nt: TGTGCCAGCAGTACTCCTGGGGTGAGGACTGAAGCTTTCTTT
CDR3aa: CASSTPGVRTEAFF

j_gene: TRBJ1-1
v_gene: TRBV27
d_gene: NA
abundance: NA
CDR3nt: TGTGCCAGCAGTCCTCACGCCCCAACGGGGAACACTGAAGCTTTCTTT
CDR3aa: CASSPHAPTGNTEAFF

j_gene: TRBJ2-5
v_gene: TRBV27
d_gene: TRBD1
abundance: NA
CDR3nt: TGTGCCAGCAGTCCGCGGACAGGGCGTCAAGAGACCCAGTACTTC
CDR3aa: CASSPRTGRQETQYF

j_gene: TRBJ2-1
v_gene: TRBV7-9
d_gene: TRBD2
abundance: NA
CDR3nt: TGTGCCAGCAGCCCTCCTCTAGCGGCCTACAATGAGCAGTTCTTC
CDR3aa: CASSPPLAAYNEQFF

j_gene: TRBJ2-2
v_gene: TRBV7-3
d_gene: NA
abundance: NA
CDR3nt: TGTGCCAGCAGCTTAATGGGTTATCCCATCGGGGAGCTGTTTTTT
CDR3aa: CASSLMGYPIGELFF

j_gene: TRBJ2-1
v_gene: TRBV9
d_gene: TRBD2
abundance: NA
CDR3nt: TGTGCCAGCAGCGTAGTGGCTAGCGGGAGCAATGAGCAGTTCTTC
CDR3aa: CASSVVASGSNEQFF

j_gene: TRBJ2-3
v_gene: TRBV24-1
d_gene: NA
abundance: NA
CDR3nt: TGTGCCACCAGTGGTGGGTGGTTGGGAGATACGCAGTATTTT
CDR3aa: CATSGGWLGDTQYF

j_gene: TRBJ2-5
v_gene: TRBV6-5
d_gene: NA
abundance: NA
CDR3nt: TGTGCCAGCAGTAAGGGGGAGACCCAGTACTTC
CDR3aa: CASSKGETQYF

j_gene: TRBJ1-2
v_gene: TRBV4-3
d_gene: TRBD1
abundance: NA
CDR3nt: TGCGCCAGCAGCCAAGACAGGGGGTCCTTCTATGGCTACACCTTC
CDR3aa: CASSQDRGSFYGYTF

j_gene: TRBJ2-1
v_gene: TRBV19
d_gene: TRBD1
abundance: NA
CDR3nt: TGTGCCAGTAGTATCAGGACCGGACAGGGTATTTCCAATGAGCAGTTCTTC
CDR3aa: CASSIRTGQGISNEQFF

j_gene: TRBJ2-7
v_gene: TRBV19
d_gene: TRBD1
abundance: NA
CDR3nt: TGTGCCACTACCGGGACAGACTCCTACGAGCAGTACTTC
CDR3aa: CATTGTDSYEQYF

j_gene: TRBJ2-5
v_gene: TRBV12-3/TRBV12-4
d_gene: NA
abundance: NA
CDR3nt: TGTGCCAGCAGTAGACAGGTCTACGAGACCCAGTACTTC
CDR3aa: CASSRQVYETQYF

j_gene: TRBJ2-1
v_gene: TRBV11-2
d_gene: NA
abundance: once
CDR3nt: TGTGCCAGCAGCCTCAGTCCCAACTACAATGAGCAGTTCTTC
CDR3aa: CASSLSPNYNEQFF

j_gene: TRBJ2-1
v_gene: TRBV7-9
d_gene: NA
abundance: NA
CDR3nt: TGTGCCAGCAGCTTTCTGGCGGATGAGCAGTTCTTC
CDR3aa: CASSFLADEQFF

j_gene: TRBJ1-1
v_gene: TRBV7-2
d_gene: NA
abundance: NA
CDR3nt: TGTGCCAGCAGCTTAAATGGGATAGAAGCTTTCTTT
CDR3aa: CASSLNGIEAFF

j_gene: TRBJ2-7
v_gene: TRBV6-6
d_gene: TRBD2
abundance: NA
CDR3nt: TGTGCCAGCAGACTAAAGCGGGAGGGTCCCTACGAGCAGTACTTC
CDR3aa: CASRLKREGPYEQYF

j_gene: TRBJ1-1
v_gene: TRBV7-9
d_gene: NA
abundance: NA
CDR3nt: TGTGCCAGCAGCAAGCCCAAACAGGCGAACACTGAAGCTTTCTTT
CDR3aa: CASSKPKQANTEAFF

j_gene: TRBJ1-1
v_gene: TRBV2
d_gene: TRBD1
abundance: NA
CDR3nt: TGTGCCAGCAGTCCGGGACAGGGGCGGGCTAGAATGAACACTGAAGCTTTCTTT
CDR3aa: CASSPGQGRARMNTEAFF

j_gene: TRBJ2-1
v_gene: TRBV6-5
d_gene: TRBD2
abundance: NA
CDR3nt: TGTGCCAGCCTAGTGCCCGTGGCGGGGGGTGAGCAGTTCTTC
CDR3aa: CASLVPVAGGEQFF

j_gene: TRBJ1-1
v_gene: TRBV7-6
d_gene: NA
abundance: NA
CDR3nt: TGTGCCAGCAGCCCGCCCCCGGGGCTAGAGGACACTGAAGCTTTCTTT
CDR3aa: CASSPPPGLEDTEAFF

j_gene: TRBJ1-1
v_gene: TRBV4-1
d_gene: TRBD1
abundance: NA
CDR3nt: TGCGCCAGCAGCCCCGCAGGGGGCAGGGACACTGAAGCTTTCTTT
CDR3aa: CASSPAGGRDTEAFF

j_gene: TRBJ2-1
v_gene: TRBV5-5
d_gene: TRBD2
abundance: NA
CDR3nt: TGTGCCAGCAGCCTAGCGGGCTCCGGGTACAATGAGCAGTTCTTC
CDR3aa: CASSLAGSGYNEQFF

j_gene: TRBJ1-1
v_gene: TRBV7-2
d_gene: NA
abundance: NA
CDR3nt: TGTGCCAGCAGCTTAGTGGGGAGGGATGAAGCTTTCTTT
CDR3aa: CASSLVGRDEAFF

j_gene: TRBJ2-1
v_gene: TRBV24-1
d_gene: NA
abundance: NA
CDR3nt: TGTGCCACCGCCACTAGCCGACGTTACAATGAGCAGTTCTTC
CDR3aa: CATATSRRYNEQFF

j_gene: TRBJ1-6
v_gene: TRBV30
d_gene: NA
abundance: few
CDR3nt: TGTGCCTGGAGATTGTTAGCTCCCTATAATTCACCCCTCCACTTT
CDR3aa: CAWRLLAPYNSPLHF

j_gene: TRBJ1-6
v_gene: TRBV6-5
d_gene: NA
abundance: NA
CDR3nt: TGTGCCAGCAGCCCCACAGCAACCTATAATTCACCCCTCCACTTT
CDR3aa: CASSPTATYNSPLHF

j_gene: TRBJ2-7
v_gene: TRBV11-2
d_gene: TRBD1
abundance: NA
CDR3nt: TGTGCCAGCAGCTTACTAACAGGGGCTACCTACGAGCAGTACTTC
CDR3aa: CASSLLTGATYEQYF

j_gene: TRBJ1-2
v_gene: TRBV14
d_gene: NA
abundance: NA
CDR3nt: TGTGCCAGCAGCCAAGTCAGACACTATGGCTACACCTTC
CDR3aa: CASSQVRHYGYTF

j_gene: TRBJ2-7
v_gene: TRBV5-5
d_gene: NA
abundance: NA
CDR3nt: TGTGCCAGCAGCTCCAGCGGAACAGATTCCTACGAGCAGTACTTC
CDR3aa: CASSSSGTDSYEQYF

j_gene: TRBJ1-2
v_gene: TRBV19
d_gene: NA
abundance: NA
CDR3nt: TGTGCCAGTAGACTCACAGGGAACTATGGCTACACCTTC
CDR3aa: CASRLTGNYGYTF

j_gene: TRBJ2-1
v_gene: TRBV2
d_gene: NA
abundance: NA
CDR3nt: TGTGCCAGCAGTGAGCCGGCTGAGCAGTTCTTC
CDR3aa: CASSEPAEQFF

j_gene: TRBJ1-3
v_gene: TRBV19
d_gene: NA
abundance: NA
CDR3nt: TGTGCCAGTAGTAGAGAGTCTGGAAACACCATATATTTT
CDR3aa: CASSRESGNTIYF

j_gene: TRBJ2-2
v_gene: TRBV6-5
d_gene: NA
abundance: NA
CDR3nt: TGTGCCAGTACCTACAAGAACACCGGGGAGCTGTTTTTT
CDR3aa: CASTYKNTGELFF

j_gene: TRBJ1-3
v_gene: TRBV4-1
d_gene: NA
abundance: NA
CDR3nt: TGCGCCAGCAGCCAAAGCCGCGGGGAGGGACCGGGAAACACCATATATTTT
CDR3aa: CASSQSRGEGPGNTIYF

j_gene: TRBJ1-2
v_gene: TRBV19
d_gene: NA
abundance: NA
CDR3nt: TGTGCCAGTAGTCTGCGACAGCAATCTTCTAACTATGGCTACACCTTC
CDR3aa: CASSLRQQSSNYGYTF

j_gene: TRBJ1-2
v_gene: TRBV19
d_gene: NA
abundance: NA
CDR3nt: TGTGCCAGTAGCCCTTGGCAGGGGTTGGATGGCTACACCTTC
CDR3aa: CASSPWQGLDGYTF

j_gene: TRBJ1-3
v_gene: TRBV4-2
d_gene: NA
abundance: NA
CDR3nt: TGTGCCAGCAGCCGGAGCGCGAGGGACTCTGGAAACACCATATATTTT
CDR3aa: CASSRSARDSGNTIYF

j_gene: TRBJ1-5
v_gene: TRBV6-1
d_gene: NA
abundance: NA
CDR3nt: TGTGCCAGCAGTGAAGCGCAGGGGAGCAATCAGCCCCAGCATTTT
CDR3aa: CASSEAQGSNQPQHF

j_gene: TRBJ1-3
v_gene: TRBV19
d_gene: TRBD1
abundance: NA
CDR3nt: TGTGCCAGTAGTATCCGGACAGGGGGCATTGGAAACACCATATATTTT
CDR3aa: CASSIRTGGIGNTIYF

j_gene: TRBJ1-3
v_gene: TRBV3-1/TRBV3-2
d_gene: NA
abundance: NA
CDR3nt: TGTGCCAGCAGCCAAGGTCGTAGTTCTGGAAACACCATATATTTT
CDR3aa: CASSQGRSSGNTIYF

j_gene: TRBJ1-1
v_gene: TRBV12-5
d_gene: TRBD1
abundance: NA
CDR3nt: TGTGCTAGTGGATTTGAGGGGGCGTACACTGAAGCTTTCTTT
CDR3aa: CASGFEGAYTEAFF

j_gene: TRBJ1-3
v_gene: TRBV19
d_gene: NA
abundance: NA
CDR3nt: TGTGCCAGTAGTTTCGCCGGACAGAGCTCTGGAAACACCATATATTTT
CDR3aa: CASSFAGQSSGNTIYF